The T cell receptor beta chain described here comes from a study of blood T cells in healthy people across ages. Overall study findings and caveats: Higher diversity, along with more naive CD4+ cells, distinguished long-lived donors from aged donors. The percentage of naive T cells correlated strongly with TCR beta diversity.

This clonotype was seen ten or more times. No antigen is known for it. Extraction of total RNA produced a minimum of 5.5 micrograms from each sample. Trimming at V came to 10 bases and at J to 5 bases, leaving 5 bases not matched to a gene. The CDR3 sequence is 12 residues long. Germline V CDR1 and CDR2: KGHSH, LQKENI. The second PCR ran about 6 to 12 cycles with a sample-barcoded 5' primer and J-beta primers. TCRdb independently ran MiXCR on the 5' RACE reads; one entry per CDR3 protein. The data show around 1,700,000 distinct CDR3 sequences, roughly 27% seen once. The source is a woman aged 25 to 39 in good health. The gene calls are TRBV18 and TRBJ2-1; 7 nucleotides align to TRBD2. The sequenced sample was blood. The CDR3 region has the DNA TGTGCCACCGGACTAGTAAACAATGAGCAGTTCTTC. Amino acids: CATGLVNNEQFF.